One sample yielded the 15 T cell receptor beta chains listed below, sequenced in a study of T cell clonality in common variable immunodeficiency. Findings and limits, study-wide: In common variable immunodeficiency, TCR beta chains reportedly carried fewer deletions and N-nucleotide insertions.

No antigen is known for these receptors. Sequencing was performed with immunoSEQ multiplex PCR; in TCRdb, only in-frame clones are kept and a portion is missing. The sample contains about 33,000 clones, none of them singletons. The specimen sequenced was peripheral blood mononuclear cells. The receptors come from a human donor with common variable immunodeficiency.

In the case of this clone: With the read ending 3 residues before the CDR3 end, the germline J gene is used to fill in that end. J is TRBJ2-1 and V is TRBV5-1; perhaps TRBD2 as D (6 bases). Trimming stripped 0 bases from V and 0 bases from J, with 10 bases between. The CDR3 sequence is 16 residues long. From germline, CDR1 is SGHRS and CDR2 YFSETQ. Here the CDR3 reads CASSLERGTSYNEQFF. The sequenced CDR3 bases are TGCGCCAGCAGCTTGGAACGGGGGACCTCCTACAATGAG.

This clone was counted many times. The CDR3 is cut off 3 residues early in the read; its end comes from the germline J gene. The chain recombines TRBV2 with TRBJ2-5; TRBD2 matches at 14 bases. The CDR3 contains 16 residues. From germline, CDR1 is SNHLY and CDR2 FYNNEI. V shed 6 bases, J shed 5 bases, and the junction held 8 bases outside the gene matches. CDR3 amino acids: CASSRLAGGAGETQYF. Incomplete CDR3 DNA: TGTGCCAGCAGCCGACTAGCGGGGGGGGCCGGGGAGACC.

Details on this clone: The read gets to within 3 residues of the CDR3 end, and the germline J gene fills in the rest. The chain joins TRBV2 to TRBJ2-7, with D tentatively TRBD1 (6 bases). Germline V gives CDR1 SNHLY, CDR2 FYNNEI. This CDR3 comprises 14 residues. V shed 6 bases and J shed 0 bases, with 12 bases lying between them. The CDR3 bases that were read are TGTGCCAGCAGGTCCGGGACACTCTCCTACGAG. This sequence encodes CASRSGTLSYE. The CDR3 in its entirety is CASRSGTLSYEQYF. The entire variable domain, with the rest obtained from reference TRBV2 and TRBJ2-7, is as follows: EPEVTQTPSHQVTQMGQEVILRCVPISNHLYFYWYRQILGQKVEFLVSFYNNEISEKSEIFDDQFSVERPDGSNFTLKIRSTKLEDSAMYFCASRSGTLSYEQYFGPGTRLTVT.

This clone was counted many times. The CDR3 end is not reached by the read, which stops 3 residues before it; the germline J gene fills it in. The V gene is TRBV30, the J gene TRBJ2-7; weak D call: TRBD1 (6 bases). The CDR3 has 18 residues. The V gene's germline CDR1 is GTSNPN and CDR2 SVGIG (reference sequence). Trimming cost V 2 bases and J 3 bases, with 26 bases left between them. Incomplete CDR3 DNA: TGTGCCTGGAGTATATCCCCCCCCCAGGGGTCCGATAACTACGAG. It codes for CAWSISPPQGSDNYE. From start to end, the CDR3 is CAWSISPPQGSDNYEQYF.

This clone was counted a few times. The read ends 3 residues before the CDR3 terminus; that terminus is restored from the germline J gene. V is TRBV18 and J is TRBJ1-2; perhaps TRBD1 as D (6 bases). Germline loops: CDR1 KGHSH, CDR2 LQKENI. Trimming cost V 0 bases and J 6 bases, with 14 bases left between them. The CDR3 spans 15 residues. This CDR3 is CASSPPTDGGDGYTF. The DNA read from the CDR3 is TGTGCCAGCTCACCACCCACTGATGGGGGCGATGGC. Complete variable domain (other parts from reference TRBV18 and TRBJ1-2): NAGVMQNPRHLVRRRGQEARLRCSPMKGHSHVYWYRQLPEEGLKFMVYLQKENIIDESGMPKERFSAEFPKEGPSILRIQQVVRGDSAAYFCASSPPTDGGDGYTFGSGTRLTVV.

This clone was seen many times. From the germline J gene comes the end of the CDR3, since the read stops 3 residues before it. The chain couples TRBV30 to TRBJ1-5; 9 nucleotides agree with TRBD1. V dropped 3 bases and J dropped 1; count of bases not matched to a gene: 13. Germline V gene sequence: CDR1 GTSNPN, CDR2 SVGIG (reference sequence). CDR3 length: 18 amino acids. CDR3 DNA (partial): TGTGCCTGGAGCGCCAGGACAGGGGTGGGCCTCAGCAATCAGCCC. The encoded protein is CAWSARTGVGLSNQP. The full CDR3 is CAWSARTGVGLSNQPQHF. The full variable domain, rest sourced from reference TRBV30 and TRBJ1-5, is SQTIHQWPATLVQPVGSPLSLECTVEGTSNPNLYWYRQAAGRGLQLLFYSVGIGQISSEVPQNLSASRPQDRQFILSSKKLLLSDSGFYLCAWSARTGVGLSNQPQHFGDGTRLSIL.

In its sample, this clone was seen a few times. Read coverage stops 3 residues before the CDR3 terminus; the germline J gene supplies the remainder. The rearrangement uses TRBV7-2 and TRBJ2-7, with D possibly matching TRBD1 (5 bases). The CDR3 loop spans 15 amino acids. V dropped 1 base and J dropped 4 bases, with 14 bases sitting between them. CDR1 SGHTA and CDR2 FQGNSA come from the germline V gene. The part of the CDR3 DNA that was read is TGTGCCAGCAGCTTAGGTACAGGAGCAGCATACGAG. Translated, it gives CASSLGTGAAYE. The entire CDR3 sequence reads CASSLGTGAAYEQYF.

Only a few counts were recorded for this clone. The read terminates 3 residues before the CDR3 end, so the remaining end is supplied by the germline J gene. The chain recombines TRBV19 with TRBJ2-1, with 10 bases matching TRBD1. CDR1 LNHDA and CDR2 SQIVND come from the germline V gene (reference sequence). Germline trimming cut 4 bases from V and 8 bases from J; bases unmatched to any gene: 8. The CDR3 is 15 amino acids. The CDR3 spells CASSNGGTGEYEQFF. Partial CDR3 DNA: TGTGCCAGTAGTAACGGTGGGACAGGGGAGTATGAG.

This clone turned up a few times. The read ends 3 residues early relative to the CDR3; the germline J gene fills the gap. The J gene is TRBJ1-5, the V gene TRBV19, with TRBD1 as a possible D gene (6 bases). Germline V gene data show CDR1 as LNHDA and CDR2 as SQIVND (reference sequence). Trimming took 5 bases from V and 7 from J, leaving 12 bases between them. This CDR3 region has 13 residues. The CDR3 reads CASSSQGEQPQHF. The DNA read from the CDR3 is TGTGCCAGTAGTTCACAGGGAGAGCAGCCC.

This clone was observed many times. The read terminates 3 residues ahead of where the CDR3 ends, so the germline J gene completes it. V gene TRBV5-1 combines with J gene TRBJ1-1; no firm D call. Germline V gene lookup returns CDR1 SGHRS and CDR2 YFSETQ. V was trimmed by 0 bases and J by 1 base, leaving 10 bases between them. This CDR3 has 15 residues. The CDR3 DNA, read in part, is TGCGCCAGCAGCTTGGAGGCAGGTTCGAACACTGAA. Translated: CASSLEAGSNTE. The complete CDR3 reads CASSLEAGSNTEAFF.

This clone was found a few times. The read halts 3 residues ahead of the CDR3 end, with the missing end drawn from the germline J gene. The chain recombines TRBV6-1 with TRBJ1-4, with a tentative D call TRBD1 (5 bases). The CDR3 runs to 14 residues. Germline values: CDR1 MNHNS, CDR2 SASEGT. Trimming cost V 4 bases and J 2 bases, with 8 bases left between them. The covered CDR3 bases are TGTGCCAGCAGTGGGGGGGGGACTAATGAAAAA. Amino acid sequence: CASSGGGTNEK. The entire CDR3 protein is CASSGGGTNEKLFF.

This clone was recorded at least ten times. Here the CDR3 reads CASTDTGGWNTGELFF. Incomplete CDR3 DNA: TGTGCCAGCACCGACACAGGGGGCTGGAACACCGGGGAG. The V gene is TRBV2, the J gene TRBJ2-2, with 9 nucleotides matching TRBD1. Read coverage stops 3 residues before the CDR3 terminus; the germline J gene supplies the remainder. Looked up from germline, CDR1 is SNHLY and CDR2 is FYNNEI. The CDR3 has 16 residues. V was clipped by 7 bases and J by 1 base; unmatched bases: 7.

Partial CDR3 DNA: TGTGCCAGTAACCCAGACAGGGCCCCCTACAATGAG. Translated: CASNPDRAPYNE. The entire CDR3 reads CASNPDRAPYNEQFF. The chain combines TRBV19 with TRBJ2-1, with 7 bases matching TRBD1. The observed sequence ends 3 residues before the CDR3 terminus, with the missing tail filled in from the germline J gene. Germline CDR1 is LNHDA and CDR2 is SQIVND (reference sequence). The CDR3 is made up of 15 amino acids. Losses at the gene ends were 7 bases for V and 2 bases for J; bases not matched to a gene: 8.

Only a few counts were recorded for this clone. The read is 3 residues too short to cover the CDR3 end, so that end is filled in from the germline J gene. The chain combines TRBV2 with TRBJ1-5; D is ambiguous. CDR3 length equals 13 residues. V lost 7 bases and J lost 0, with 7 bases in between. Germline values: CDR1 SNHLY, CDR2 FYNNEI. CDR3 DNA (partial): TGTGCCAGCAATCAGGATAGCAATCAGCCC. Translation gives CASNQDSNQP. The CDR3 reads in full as CASNQDSNQPQHF.

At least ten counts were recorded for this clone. The CDR3 bases that were read are TGTGCCAGCAGTTACTCCGGGACTTACTACGAG. The encoded protein is CASSYSGTYYE. The CDR3 as a whole reads CASSYSGTYYEQYF. The chain carries TRBV7-9 and TRBJ2-7; maybe TRBD2 (6 bases). The read ends 3 residues early relative to the CDR3; the germline J gene fills the gap. V was clipped by 6 bases and J by 3 bases, with 15 bases between them. Per germline, CDR1 SEHNR and CDR2 FQNEAQ (reference sequence). CDR3 size: 14 residues.